This T cell receptor beta chain comes out of a study of shared clonotypes between healthy human individuals. Clones were sequenced by immunoSEQ multiplex PCR, and TCRdb holds only the in-frame ones, with some missing. In the table there are about 1.5 million clones, roughly 98% of which are singletons. The germline V and J ends were trimmed by 1 base and 1 base, with 11 bases remaining between them. The CDR3 runs to 15 residues. The germline V gene has CDR1 SGHNT and CDR2 YYREEE (reference sequence). The clonotype was recovered from a man in his thirties or forties in good health. The chain has TRBV5-4 and TRBJ2-5, with unresolved D. The sample taken for sequencing was naive CD4+ T cells sorted from blood. Subset defined: CD45RA+ positively selected. CDR3 DNA: TGTGCCAGCAGCTTGTACGGTACTACCCAAGAGACCCAGTACTTC. Encoded protein: CASSLYGTTQETQYF.